Here is one T cell receptor beta chain with its context. This sample is drawn from a study of CD8 T cells in Susac syndrome. Germline-derived CDR1 and CDR2 are SGHDN and FVKESK. This CDR3 has 15 residues. V lost 0 bases to trimming and J lost 1 base; unmatched junction nucleotides: 2. The RNA, about 0.45 to 1 ug, was put through reverse transcription using random hexamers. MiXCR was run by TCRdb on the immunoSEQ multiplex PCR reads, yielding one entry per CDR3 protein. Of around 200,000 distinct CDR3 sequences in the sample, nearly 97% are singletons; the top ten hold 0.093%. The sequencing sample was made of CD4+ T cells from PBMCs. The rearrangement links TRBV14 to TRBJ1-1, with TRBD1 matching over 7 bases. The clonotype originates from a human donor with multiple sclerosis. In DNA, the CDR3 is TGTGCCAGCAGCCAAGAGGGACAGTCGAACACTGAAGCTTTCTTT. It yields the protein CASSQEGQSNTEAFF.